This is a list of T cell receptor beta chains from one sample in a study of T cells in Graves' hyperthyroidism and ophthalmopathy. TCRdb passed the multiplex PCR reads through MiXCR, listing each CDR3 protein once. The sample has roughly 740,000 distinct CDR3 sequences, less than 20% seen once; the top ten hold around 8.1%. Sequenced input: blood. The receptors originated from a man aged 18 to 35 with Graves' hyperthyroidism. CDR3s include the opening cysteine and the closing phenylalanine or tryptophan. D genes are given only for firm matches. The listing skips clone size in some rows; elsewhere it reads once, few, many or a size class.

v_call	j_call	d_call	clone_size	cdr3_aa	cdr3_nt
TRBV18	TRBJ2-5	-	many	CASSTPGGETQYF	TGTGCCAGCTCCACCCCCGGAGGGGAGACCCAGTACTTC
TRBV27	TRBJ2-7	-	many	CASSLSIGSYEQYF	TGTGCCAGCAGTTTATCGATAGGCTCCTACGAGCAGTACTTC
TRBV20-1	TRBJ1-2	-	many	CSASRGVGYTF	TGCAGTGCTAGTAGAGGTGTTGGCTACACCTTC
TRBV28	TRBJ1-4	-	many	CASSASGTTGEKLFF	TGTGCCAGCAGTGCCTCCGGGACCACGGGGGAAAAACTGTTTTTT
TRBV7-2	TRBJ2-1	TRBD1	many	CASSLAGGTGTEQFF	TGTGCCAGCAGCTTAGCTGGGGGGACAGGGACTGAGCAGTTCTTC
TRBV25-1	TRBJ2-7	-	few	CASSKQDSYEQYF	TGTGCCAGCAGTAAACAGGATTCCTACGAGCAGTACTTC
TRBV12-3/TRBV12-4	TRBJ1-2	-	-	CASSPSVNYGYTF	TGTGCCAGCAGCCCAAGTGTAAACTATGGCTACACCTTC
TRBV14	TRBJ1-1	TRBD1	few	CASSRKPGQLNTEAFF	TGTGCCAGCAGCCGCAAGCCGGGACAGCTGAACACTGAAGCTTTCTTT
TRBV11-2	TRBJ2-3	-	many	CASSLGEADTQYF	TGTGCCAGCAGCTTAGGAGAAGCAGATACGCAGTATTTT
TRBV18	TRBJ2-6	TRBD2	few	CASSVAGAWANVLTF	TGTGCCAGCAGCGTAGCGGGGGCCTGGGCCAACGTCCTGACTTTC
TRBV20-1	TRBJ1-2	-	many	CSASPPQVYGYTF	TGCAGTGCTAGTCCCCCGCAGGTGTATGGCTACACCTTC
TRBV7-6	TRBJ2-1	TRBD2	-	CASSLALGSGRAGEQFF	TGTGCCAGCAGCTTAGCGTTGGGTAGCGGGAGGGCCGGTGAGCAGTTCTTC
TRBV3-1	TRBJ1-4	TRBD1	few	CASSQYGDRVNEKLFF	TGTGCCAGCAGCCAATATGGCGACAGGGTAAATGAAAAACTGTTTTTT
TRBV7-9	TRBJ1-1	TRBD1	-	CASSLAGQTTEAFF	TGTGCCAGCAGCCTAGCGGGACAGACCACTGAAGCTTTCTTT
TRBV6-2/TRBV6-3	TRBJ2-7	-	few	CASSDDRESSYEQYF	TGTGCCAGCAGTGATGACCGGGAGAGCTCCTACGAGCAGTACTTC
TRBV5-1	TRBJ2-5	-	few	CASSTQGGYQETQYF	TGCGCCAGCAGCACACAGGGGGGGTACCAAGAGACCCAGTACTTC
TRBV27	TRBJ2-7	-	many	CASSKSRSSYEQYF	TGTGCCAGCAGTAAATCGAGAAGCTCCTACGAGCAGTACTTC
TRBV28	TRBJ2-1	TRBD2	few	CASSLWREEKYNEQFF	TGTGCCAGCAGTTTATGGCGGGAGGAGAAATACAATGAGCAGTTCTTC
TRBV30	TRBJ1-4	-	many	CAWSVDAGVEKLFF	TGTGCCTGGAGTGTCGATGCGGGGGTAGAAAAACTGTTTTTT
TRBV6-2/TRBV6-3	TRBJ2-3	TRBD2	-	CASSPVAGETDTQYF	TGTGCCAGCAGTCCAGTAGCGGGTGAGACAGATACGCAGTATTTT
TRBV5-6	TRBJ2-2	TRBD2	-	CASSLPGLAGGSHTGELFF	TGTGCCAGCAGCTTGCCTGGACTAGCGGGAGGGAGCCACACCGGGGAGCTGTTTTTT
TRBV4-1	TRBJ1-5	-	-	CASSQDKGGGNQPQHF	TGCGCCAGCAGCCAAGATAAGGGGGGGGGCAATCAGCCCCAGCATTTT
TRBV10-3	TRBJ1-1	TRBD1	many	CAINGQGNTEAFF	TGTGCCATCAATGGACAGGGGAACACTGAAGCTTTCTTT
TRBV6-1	TRBJ1-2	-	many	CASRSAGAAYGYTF	TGTGCCAGCAGGAGTGCAGGGGCCGCCTATGGCTACACCTTC
TRBV28	TRBJ2-2	-	-	CASSAHQGGTGELFF	TGTGCCAGCAGTGCCCATCAAGGAGGGACCGGGGAGCTGTTTTTT
TRBV7-9	TRBJ2-3	TRBD2	-	CASSLMGLADTDTQYF	TGTGCCAGCAGCTTAATGGGGCTAGCGGACACAGATACGCAGTATTTT
TRBV10-3	TRBJ2-1	-	many	CAISESKTLNEQFF	TGTGCCATCAGTGAGTCGAAAACTCTCAATGAGCAGTTCTTC
TRBV6-1	TRBJ2-5	-	few	CASVRLAERYQETQYF	TGTGCCAGCGTCAGGCTAGCCGAACGGTACCAAGAGACCCAGTACTTC
TRBV9	TRBJ2-1	TRBD2	many	CASSLRLAEFQFF	TGTGCCAGCAGCCTTAGACTAGCGGAGTTTCAGTTCTTC
TRBV6-1	TRBJ2-7	-	few	CASSERAYEQYF	TGTGCCAGCAGTGAACGGGCGTACGAGCAGTACTTC
TRBV28	TRBJ1-2	-	-	CASSSESNYGYTF	TGTGCCAGCAGCTCAGAATCTAACTATGGCTACACCTTC
TRBV30	TRBJ2-1	-	-	CAWSVIDSEVYNEQFF	TGTGCCTGGAGTGTAATAGATAGCGAGGTCTACAATGAGCAGTTCTTC
TRBV19	TRBJ2-2	-	few	CASNRGSGELFF	TGTGCCAGTAATCGTGGGTCCGGGGAGCTGTTTTTT
TRBV4-1	TRBJ2-5	TRBD2	many	CASSQEGGFETQYF	TGCGCCAGCAGCCAAGAGGGAGGGTTTGAGACCCAGTACTTC
TRBV20-1	TRBJ1-1	TRBD1	-	CSARGGQGTEAFF	TGCAGTGCTAGAGGCGGACAGGGCACTGAAGCTTTCTTT
TRBV28	TRBJ2-3	-	-	CASSNGNNRQYF	TGTGCCAGCAGTAACGGCAATAATAGGCAGTATTTT
TRBV18	TRBJ2-3	-	many	CASSPRSGRVFADTQYF	TGTGCCAGCTCACCACGGTCTGGCAGGGTGTTCGCAGATACGCAGTATTTT
TRBV27	TRBJ1-5	-	many	CASSPTSPDQPQHF	TGTGCCAGCAGTCCAACGTCTCCGGATCAGCCCCAGCATTTT
TRBV20-1	TRBJ2-5	-	many	CSSQVQETQYF	TGCAGTTCACAGGTCCAAGAGACCCAGTACTTC
TRBV27	TRBJ2-7	-	-	CASSLFGGLTLSYEQYF	TGTGCCAGCAGTTTATTTGGGGGTCTAACGCTCTCCTACGAGCAGTACTTC
TRBV6-1	TRBJ1-4	TRBD1	many	CASSVRRQGPATNEKLFF	TGTGCCAGCAGTGTCCGGAGACAGGGACCTGCAACTAATGAAAAACTGTTTTTT
TRBV20-1	TRBJ2-3	-	-	CSARRLGGTQYF	TGCAGTGCTAGAAGATTGGGGGGTACGCAGTATTTT
TRBV18	TRBJ2-7	TRBD1	few	CASPPTGPHEQYF	TGTGCCAGCCCGCCGACAGGGCCCCACGAGCAGTACTTC
TRBV20-1	TRBJ2-3	TRBD1	-	CSAPTGGRTDTQYF	TGCAGTGCCCCGACAGGGGGTCGCACAGATACGCAGTATTTT
TRBV6-1	TRBJ1-2	-	many	CASRRTENYGYTF	TGTGCCAGCAGGAGGACAGAGAACTATGGCTACACCTTC
TRBV9	TRBJ1-6	-	-	CASSVDLGRNSPLHF	TGTGCCAGCAGCGTAGACCTGGGGCGGAATTCACCCCTCCACTTT
TRBV6-5	TRBJ2-1	-	-	CASSSLTSGAYNEQFF	TGTGCCAGCAGTTCCTTGACTAGTGGGGCCTACAATGAGCAGTTCTTC
TRBV5-4	TRBJ2-1	-	-	CASSLDLYSYNEQFF	TGTGCCAGCAGCTTGGATCTATACTCCTACAATGAGCAGTTCTTC
TRBV3-1	TRBJ1-1	-	many	CASSQDFEPGDLEAFF	TGTGCCAGCAGCCAAGATTTCGAGCCGGGGGACCTTGAAGCTTTCTTT
TRBV29-1	TRBJ2-7	TRBD1	few	CSVEGGTGLQYYEQYF	TGCAGCGTTGAAGGGGGGACAGGCCTTCAATACTACGAGCAGTACTTC
TRBV19	TRBJ1-1	-	many	CASRAVQNTEAFF	TGTGCCAGTAGAGCGGTTCAGAACACTGAAGCTTTCTTT